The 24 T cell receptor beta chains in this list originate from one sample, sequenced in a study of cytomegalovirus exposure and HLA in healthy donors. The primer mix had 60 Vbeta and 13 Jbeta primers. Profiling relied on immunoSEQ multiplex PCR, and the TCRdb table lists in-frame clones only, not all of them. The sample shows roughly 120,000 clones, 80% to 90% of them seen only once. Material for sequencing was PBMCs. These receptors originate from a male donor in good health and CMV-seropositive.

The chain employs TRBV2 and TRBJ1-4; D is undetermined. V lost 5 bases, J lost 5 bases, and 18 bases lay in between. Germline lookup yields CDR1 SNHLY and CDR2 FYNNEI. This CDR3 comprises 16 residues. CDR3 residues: CASSPLSGRGNEKLFF. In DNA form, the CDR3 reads TGTGCCAGCAGTCCCCTGAGTGGGCGGGGAAATGAAAAACTGTTTTTT.

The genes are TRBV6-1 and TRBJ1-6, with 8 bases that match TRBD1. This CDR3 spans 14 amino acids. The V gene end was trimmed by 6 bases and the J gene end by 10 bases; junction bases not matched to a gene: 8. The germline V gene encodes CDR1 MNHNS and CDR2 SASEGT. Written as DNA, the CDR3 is TGTGCCAGCAGAGACAGGGGTTTCGGCTCACCCCTCCACTTT. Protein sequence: CASRDRGFGSPLHF.

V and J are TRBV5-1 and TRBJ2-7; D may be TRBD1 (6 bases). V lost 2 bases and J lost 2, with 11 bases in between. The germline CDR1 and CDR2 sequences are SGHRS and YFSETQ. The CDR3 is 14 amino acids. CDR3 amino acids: CASSLGQNAYEQYF. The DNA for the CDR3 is TGCGCCAGCAGCTTAGGACAGAACGCCTACGAGCAGTACTTC. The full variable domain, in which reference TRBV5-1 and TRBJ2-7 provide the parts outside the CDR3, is KAGVTQTPRYLIKTRGQQVTLSCSPISGHRSVSWYQQTPGQGLQFLFEYFSETQRNKGNFPGRFSGRQFSNSRSEMNVSTLELGDSALYLCASSLGQNAYEQYFGPGTRLTVT.

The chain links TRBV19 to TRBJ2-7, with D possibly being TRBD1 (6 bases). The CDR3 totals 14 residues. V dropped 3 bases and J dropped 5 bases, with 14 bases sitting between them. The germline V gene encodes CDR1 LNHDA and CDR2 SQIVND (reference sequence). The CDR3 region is CASSMLPGGDEQYF. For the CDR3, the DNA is TGTGCCAGTAGTATGCTACCTGGGGGCGACGAGCAGTACTTC.

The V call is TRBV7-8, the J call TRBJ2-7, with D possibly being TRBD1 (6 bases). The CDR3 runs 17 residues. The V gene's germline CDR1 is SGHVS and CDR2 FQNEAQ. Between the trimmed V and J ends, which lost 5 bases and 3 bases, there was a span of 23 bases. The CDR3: CASSPLEGEMLGYEQYF. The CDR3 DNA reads TGTGCCAGCAGCCCCTTAGAGGGGGAGATGTTGGGCTACGAGCAGTACTTC.

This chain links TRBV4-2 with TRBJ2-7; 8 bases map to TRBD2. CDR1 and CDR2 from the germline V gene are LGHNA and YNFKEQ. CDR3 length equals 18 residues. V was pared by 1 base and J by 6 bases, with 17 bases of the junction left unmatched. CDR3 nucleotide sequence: TGTGCCAGCAGCCAAGTTTACCCCCGGGAAAGCGGGAGCATCGAGCAGTACTTC. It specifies CASSQVYPRESGSIEQYF.

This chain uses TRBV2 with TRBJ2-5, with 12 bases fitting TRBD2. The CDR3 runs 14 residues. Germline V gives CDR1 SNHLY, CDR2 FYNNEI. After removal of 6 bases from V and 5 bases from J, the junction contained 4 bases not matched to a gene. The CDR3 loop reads CASRRLAGAETQYF. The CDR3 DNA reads TGTGCCAGCAGGAGACTAGCGGGAGCCGAGACCCAGTACTTC.

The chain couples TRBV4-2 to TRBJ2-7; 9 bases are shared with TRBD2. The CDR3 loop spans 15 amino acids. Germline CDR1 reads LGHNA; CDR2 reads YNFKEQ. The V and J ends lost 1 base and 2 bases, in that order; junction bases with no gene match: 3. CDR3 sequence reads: CASSQGPSGTYEQYF. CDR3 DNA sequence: TGTGCCAGCAGCCAAGGCCCTAGCGGGACCTACGAGCAGTACTTC.

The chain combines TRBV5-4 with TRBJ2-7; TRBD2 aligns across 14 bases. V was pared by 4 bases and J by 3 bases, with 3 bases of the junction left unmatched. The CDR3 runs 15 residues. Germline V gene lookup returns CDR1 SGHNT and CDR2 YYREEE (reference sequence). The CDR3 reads CASSRGLAGVYEQYF. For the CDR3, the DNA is TGTGCCAGCAGCAGGGGACTAGCGGGAGTCTACGAGCAGTACTTC.

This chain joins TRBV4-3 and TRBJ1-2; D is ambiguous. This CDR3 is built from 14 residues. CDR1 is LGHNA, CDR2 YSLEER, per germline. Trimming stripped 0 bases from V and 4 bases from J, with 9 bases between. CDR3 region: CASSQDHGSYGYTF. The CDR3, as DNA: TGCGCCAGCAGCCAAGATCACGGGAGCTATGGCTACACCTTC.

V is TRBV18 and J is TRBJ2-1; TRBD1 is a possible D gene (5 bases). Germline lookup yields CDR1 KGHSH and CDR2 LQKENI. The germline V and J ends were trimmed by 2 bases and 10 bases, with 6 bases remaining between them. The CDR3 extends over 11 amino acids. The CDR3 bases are TGTGCCAGCTCACCAGGACACGAGCAGTTCTTC. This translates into CASSPGHEQFF. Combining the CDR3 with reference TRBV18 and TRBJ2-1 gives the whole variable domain NAGVMQNPRHLVRRRGQEARLRCSPMKGHSHVYWYRQLPEEGLKFMVYLQKENIIDESGMPKERFSAEFPKEGPSILRIQQVVRGDSAAYFCASSPGHEQFFGPGTRLTVL.

The CDR3 here is CASSQALAGDNGELFF. CDR3 bases: TGCGCCAGCAGCCAAGCCCTAGCGGGAGATAACGGGGAGCTGTTTTTT. The chain has TRBV4-3 and TRBJ2-2, with 10 positions matching TRBD2. The CDR3 extends over 16 amino acids. CDR1 and CDR2 (germline): LGHNA, YSLEER. After removal of 1 base from V and 7 bases from J, the junction contained 6 bases not matched to a gene.

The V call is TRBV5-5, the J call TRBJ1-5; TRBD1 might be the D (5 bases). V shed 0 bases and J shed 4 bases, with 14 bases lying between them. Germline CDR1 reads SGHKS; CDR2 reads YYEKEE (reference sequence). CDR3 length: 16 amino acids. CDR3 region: CASSLGSGPPNQPQHF. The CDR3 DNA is TGTGCCAGCAGCTTGGGGTCAGGGCCCCCTAATCAGCCCCAGCATTTT.

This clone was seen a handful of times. The CDR3 reads CATSRGRSTDTQYF. As DNA, the CDR3 is TGTGCCACCAGCAGAGGCCGGTCCACAGATACGCAGTATTTT. V usage is TRBV15 and J usage is TRBJ2-3; D uncertain. Germline lookup yields CDR1 LNHNV and CDR2 YYDKDF (reference sequence). The V end was cut by 1 base, the J end by 2 bases, with 7 bases between. This CDR3 has 14 amino acids.

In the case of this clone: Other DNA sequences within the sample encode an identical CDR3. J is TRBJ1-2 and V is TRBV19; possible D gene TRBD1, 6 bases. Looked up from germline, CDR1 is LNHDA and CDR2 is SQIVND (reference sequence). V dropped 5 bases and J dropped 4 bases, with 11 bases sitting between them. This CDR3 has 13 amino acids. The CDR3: CASSPTGVYGYTF. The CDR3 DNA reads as TGTGCCAGTAGTCCGACAGGAGTCTATGGCTACACCTTC.

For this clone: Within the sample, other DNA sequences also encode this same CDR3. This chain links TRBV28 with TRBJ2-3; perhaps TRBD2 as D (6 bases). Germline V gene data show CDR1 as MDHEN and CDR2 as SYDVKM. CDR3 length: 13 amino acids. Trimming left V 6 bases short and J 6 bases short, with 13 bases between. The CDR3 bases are TGTGCCAGCAGGGGGGACTCCACGGATACGCAGTATTTT. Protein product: CASRGDSTDTQYF.

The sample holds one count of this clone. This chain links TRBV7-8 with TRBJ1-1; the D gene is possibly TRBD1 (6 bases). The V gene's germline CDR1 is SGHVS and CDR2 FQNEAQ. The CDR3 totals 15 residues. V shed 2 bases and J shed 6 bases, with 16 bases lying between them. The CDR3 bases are TGTGCCAGCAGCTTACAGGCGGGGGCGAAGGCTGAAGCTTTCTTT. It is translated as CASSLQAGAKAEAFF. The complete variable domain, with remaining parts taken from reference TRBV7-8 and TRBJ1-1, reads GAGVSQSPRYKVAKRGQDVALRCDPISGHVSLFWYQQALGQGPEFLTYFQNEAQLDKSGLPSDRFFAERPEGSVSTLKIQRTQQEDSAVYLCASSLQAGAKAEAFFGQGTRLTVV.

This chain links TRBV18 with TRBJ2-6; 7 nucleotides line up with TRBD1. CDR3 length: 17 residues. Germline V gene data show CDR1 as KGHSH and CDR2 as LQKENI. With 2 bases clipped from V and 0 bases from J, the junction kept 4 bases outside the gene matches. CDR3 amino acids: CASSPNRGHSGANVLTF. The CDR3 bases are TGTGCCAGCTCACCAAACAGGGGTCACTCTGGGGCCAACGTCCTGACTTTC.

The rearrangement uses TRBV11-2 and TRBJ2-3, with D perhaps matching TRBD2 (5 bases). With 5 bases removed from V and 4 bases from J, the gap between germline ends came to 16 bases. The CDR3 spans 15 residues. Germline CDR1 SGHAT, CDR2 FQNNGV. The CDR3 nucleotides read TGTGCCAGCAGCACTTCCACGGGGTTGGCAGATACGCAGTATTTT. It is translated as CASSTSTGLADTQYF.

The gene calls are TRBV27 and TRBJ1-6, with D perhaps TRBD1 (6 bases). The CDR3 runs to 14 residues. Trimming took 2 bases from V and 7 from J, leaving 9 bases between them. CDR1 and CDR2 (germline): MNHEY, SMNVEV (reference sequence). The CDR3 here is CASSLGQGNSPLHF. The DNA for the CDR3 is TGTGCCAGCAGTTTAGGGCAGGGGAATTCACCCCTCCACTTT.

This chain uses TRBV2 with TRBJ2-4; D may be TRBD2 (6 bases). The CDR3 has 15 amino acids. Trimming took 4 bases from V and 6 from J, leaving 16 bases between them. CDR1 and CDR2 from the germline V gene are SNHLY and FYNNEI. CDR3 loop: CASSVDSGGLNIQYF. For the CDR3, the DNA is TGTGCCAGCAGTGTAGACAGTGGAGGGCTAAACATTCAGTACTTC.

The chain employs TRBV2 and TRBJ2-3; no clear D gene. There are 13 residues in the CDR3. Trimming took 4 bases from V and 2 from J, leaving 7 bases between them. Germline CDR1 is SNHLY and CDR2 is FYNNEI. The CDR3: CASSVRPTDTQYF. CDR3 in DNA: TGTGCCAGCAGTGTCAGGCCCACAGATACGCAGTATTTT.

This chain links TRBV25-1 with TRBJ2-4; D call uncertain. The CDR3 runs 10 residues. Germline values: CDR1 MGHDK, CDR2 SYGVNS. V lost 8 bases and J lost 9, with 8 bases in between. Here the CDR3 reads CASEDSIQYF. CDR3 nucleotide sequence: TGTGCCAGCGAGGATAGCATTCAGTACTTC. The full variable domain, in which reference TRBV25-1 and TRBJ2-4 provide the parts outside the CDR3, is EADIYQTPRYLVIGTGKKITLECSQTMGHDKMYWYQQDPGMELHLIHYSYGVNSTEKGDLSSESTVSRIRTEHFPLTLESARPSHTSQYLCASEDSIQYFGAGTRLSVL.

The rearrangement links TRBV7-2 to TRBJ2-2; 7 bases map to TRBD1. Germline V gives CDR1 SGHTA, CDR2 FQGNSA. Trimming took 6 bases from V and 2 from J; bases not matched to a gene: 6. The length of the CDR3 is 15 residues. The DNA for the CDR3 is TGTGCCAGCAGTCTACGGACAGGCAACACCGGGGAGCTGTTTTTT. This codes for CASSLRTGNTGELFF.